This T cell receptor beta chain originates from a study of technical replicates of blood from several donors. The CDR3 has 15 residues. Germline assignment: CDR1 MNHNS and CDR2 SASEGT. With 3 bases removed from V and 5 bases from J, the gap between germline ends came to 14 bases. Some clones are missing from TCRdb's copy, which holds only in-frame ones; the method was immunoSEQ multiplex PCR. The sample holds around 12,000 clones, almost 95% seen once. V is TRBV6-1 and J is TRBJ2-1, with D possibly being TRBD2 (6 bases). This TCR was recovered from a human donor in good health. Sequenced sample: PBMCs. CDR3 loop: CASSDLGGEHNEQFF. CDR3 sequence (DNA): TGTGCCAGCAGTGATCTGGGCGGGGAACACAATGAGCAGTTCTTC.